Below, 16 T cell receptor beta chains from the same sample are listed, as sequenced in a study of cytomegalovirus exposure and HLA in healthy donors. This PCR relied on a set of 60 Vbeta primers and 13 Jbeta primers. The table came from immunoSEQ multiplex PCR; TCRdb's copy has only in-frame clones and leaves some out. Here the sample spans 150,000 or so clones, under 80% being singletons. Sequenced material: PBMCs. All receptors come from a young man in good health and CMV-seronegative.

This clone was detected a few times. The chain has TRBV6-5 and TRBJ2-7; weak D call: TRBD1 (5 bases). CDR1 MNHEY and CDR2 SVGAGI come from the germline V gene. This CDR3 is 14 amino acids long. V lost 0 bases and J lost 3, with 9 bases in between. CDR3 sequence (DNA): TGTGCCAGCAGTTACTCGGACAAGAACTACGAGCAGTACTTC. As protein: CASSYSDKNYEQYF.

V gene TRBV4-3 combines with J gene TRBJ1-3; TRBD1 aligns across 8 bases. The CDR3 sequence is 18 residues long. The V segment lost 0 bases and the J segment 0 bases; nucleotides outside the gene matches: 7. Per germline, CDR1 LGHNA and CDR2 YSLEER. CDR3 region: CASSQDLGTGISGNTIYF. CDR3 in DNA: TGCGCCAGCAGCCAAGATCTAGGGACAGGAATCTCTGGAAACACCATATATTTT.

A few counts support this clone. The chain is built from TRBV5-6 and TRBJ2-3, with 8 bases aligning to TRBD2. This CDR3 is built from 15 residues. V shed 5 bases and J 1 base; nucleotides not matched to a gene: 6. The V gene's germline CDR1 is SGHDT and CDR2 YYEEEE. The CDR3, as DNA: TGTGCCAGCAGTCGTGACGGGGGGGGCACAGATACGCAGTATTTT. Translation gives CASSRDGGGTDTQYF. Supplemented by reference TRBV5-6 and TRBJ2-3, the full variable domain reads DAGVTQSPTHLIKTRGQQVTLRCSPKSGHDTVSWYQQALGQGPQFIFQYYEEEERQRGNFPDRFSGHQFPNYSSELNVNALLLGDSALYLCASSRDGGGTDTQYFGPGTRLTVL.

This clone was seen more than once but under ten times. The CDR3 nucleotides are TGTGCCAGCAGTTACCGGGGAGGTCTGCTGGAAGCTTTCTTT. Amino acid sequence: CASSYRGGLLEAFF. The chain uses TRBV6-5 and TRBJ1-1; D gene unclear. Germline values: CDR1 MNHEY, CDR2 SVGAGI. There are 14 residues in the CDR3. V was pared by 2 bases and J by 8 bases, with 15 bases between.

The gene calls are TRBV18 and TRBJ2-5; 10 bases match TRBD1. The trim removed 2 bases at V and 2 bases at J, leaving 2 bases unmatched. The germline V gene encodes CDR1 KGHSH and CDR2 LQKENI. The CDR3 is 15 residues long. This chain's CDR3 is CASSPADRGQETQYF. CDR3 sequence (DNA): TGTGCCAGCTCACCAGCGGACAGGGGGCAAGAGACCCAGTACTTC.

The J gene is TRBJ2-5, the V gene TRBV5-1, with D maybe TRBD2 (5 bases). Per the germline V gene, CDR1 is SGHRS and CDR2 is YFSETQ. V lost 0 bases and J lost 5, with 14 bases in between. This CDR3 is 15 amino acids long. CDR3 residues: CASSLGTPNPETQYF. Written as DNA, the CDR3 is TGCGCCAGCAGCTTGGGGACTCCTAACCCCGAGACCCAGTACTTC.

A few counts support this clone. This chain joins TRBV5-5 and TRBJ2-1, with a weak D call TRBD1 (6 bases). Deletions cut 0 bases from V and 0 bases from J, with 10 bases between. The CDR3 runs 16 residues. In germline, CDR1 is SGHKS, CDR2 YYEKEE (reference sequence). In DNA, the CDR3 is TGTGCCAGCAGCTTGGTCGGACAGAGCTCCTACAATGAGCAGTTCTTC. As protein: CASSLVGQSSYNEQFF.

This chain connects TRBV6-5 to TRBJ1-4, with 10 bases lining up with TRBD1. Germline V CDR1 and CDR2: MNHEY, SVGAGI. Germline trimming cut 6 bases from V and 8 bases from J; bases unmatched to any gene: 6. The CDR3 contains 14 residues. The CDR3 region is CASSFKTGGEKLFF. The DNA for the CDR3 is TGTGCCAGCAGCTTTAAGACAGGGGGCGAAAAACTGTTTTTT.

Here the CDR3 DNA reads TGTGCCAGCAGCTTACAACGGACTCCGGAGGTCTACACCATATATTTT. Its protein is CASSLQRTPEVYTIYF. The chain couples TRBV7-8 to TRBJ1-3; D uncertain. The CDR3 runs to 16 residues. The ends were cut back, 2 bases at V and 8 bases at J, with 19 bases in the middle. Germline CDR1 is SGHVS and CDR2 is FQNEAQ.

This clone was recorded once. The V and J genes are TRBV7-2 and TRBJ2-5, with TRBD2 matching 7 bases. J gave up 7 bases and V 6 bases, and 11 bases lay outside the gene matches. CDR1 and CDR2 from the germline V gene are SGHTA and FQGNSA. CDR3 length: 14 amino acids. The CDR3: CASRLRGIGGTQYF. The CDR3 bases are TGTGCCAGCAGACTGCGGGGGATTGGGGGGACCCAGTACTTC.

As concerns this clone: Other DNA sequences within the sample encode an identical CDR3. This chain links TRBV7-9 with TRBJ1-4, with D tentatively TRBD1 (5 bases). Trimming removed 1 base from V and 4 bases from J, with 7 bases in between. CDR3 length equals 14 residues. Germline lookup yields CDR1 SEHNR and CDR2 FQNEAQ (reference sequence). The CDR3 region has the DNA TGTGCCAGCAGCTTAGGACAGTATAATGAAAAACTGTTTTTT. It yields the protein CASSLGQYNEKLFF.

The CDR3 reads CAISDLPLRQGFTEAFF. The DNA for the CDR3 is TGTGCCATCAGTGACTTACCTCTGCGACAGGGTTTCACTGAAGCTTTCTTT. V usage is TRBV10-3 and J usage is TRBJ1-1; 7 positions agree with TRBD1. Unmatched junction bases numbered 14, after V lost 3 bases and J lost 4 bases. Germline V gives CDR1 ENHRY, CDR2 SYGVKD. The length of the CDR3 is 17 residues.

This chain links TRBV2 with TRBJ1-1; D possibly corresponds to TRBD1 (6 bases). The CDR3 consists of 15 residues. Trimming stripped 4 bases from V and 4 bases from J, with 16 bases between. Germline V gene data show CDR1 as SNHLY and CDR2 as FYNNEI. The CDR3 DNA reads TGTGCCAGCAGTGGGAGGGGGGGCTGGGGCACTGAAGCTTTCTTT. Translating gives CASSGRGGWGTEAFF. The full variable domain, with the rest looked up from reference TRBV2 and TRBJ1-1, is EPEVTQTPSHQVTQMGQEVILRCVPISNHLYFYWYRQILGQKVEFLVSFYNNEISEKSEIFDDQFSVERPDGSNFTLKIRSTKLEDSAMYFCASSGRGGWGTEAFFGQGTRLTVV.

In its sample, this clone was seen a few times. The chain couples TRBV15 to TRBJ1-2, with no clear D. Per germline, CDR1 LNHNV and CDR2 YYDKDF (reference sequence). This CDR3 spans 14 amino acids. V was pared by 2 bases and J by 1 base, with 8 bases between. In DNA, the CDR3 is TGTGCCACCAGCAGACCCGGGATTAACTATGGCTACACCTTC. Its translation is CATSRPGINYGYTF. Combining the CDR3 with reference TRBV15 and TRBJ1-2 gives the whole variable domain DAMVIQNPRYQVTQFGKPVTLSCSQTLNHNVMYWYQQKSSQAPKLLFHYYDKDFNNEADTPDNFQSRRPNTSFCFLDIRSPGLGDTAMYLCATSRPGINYGYTFGSGTRLTVV.

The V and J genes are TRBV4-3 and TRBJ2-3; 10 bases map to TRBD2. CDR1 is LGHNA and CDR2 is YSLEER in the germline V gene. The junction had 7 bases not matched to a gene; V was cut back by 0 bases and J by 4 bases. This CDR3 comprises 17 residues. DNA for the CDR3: TGCGCCAGCAGCCAAGATTTGGTACTAGCGGGATCAGATACGCAGTATTTT. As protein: CASSQDLVLAGSDTQYF.

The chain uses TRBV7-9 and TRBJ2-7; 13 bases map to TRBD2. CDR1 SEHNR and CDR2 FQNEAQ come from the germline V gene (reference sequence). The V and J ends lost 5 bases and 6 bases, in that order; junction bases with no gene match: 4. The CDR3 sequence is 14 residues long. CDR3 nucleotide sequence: TGTGCCAGCAGCGCTGGGACTAGCGGGGCCGAGCAGTACTTC. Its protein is CASSAGTSGAEQYF.